Below, 15 T cell receptor beta chains from the same sample are listed, as sequenced in a study of blood T cells in healthy people across ages. With a J-beta primer mix and a sample-barcoded 5' primer, a second PCR ran roughly 6 to 11 cycles. MiXCR, applied by TCRdb to the 5' RACE reads, yields one record per CDR3 protein. The data show about 640,000 distinct CDR3 sequences, roughly three fifths seen once. Sequences were obtained from blood. These receptors were obtained from a man aged 55 to 70 in good health.

This clonotype was seen just once. This could be a read error, since a much larger clone is one nucleotide away. The J gene is TRBJ2-1, the V gene TRBV6-6; 11 bases fit TRBD1. Unmatched junction bases numbered 9, after V lost 4 bases and J lost 13 bases. The CDR3 is 14 amino acids. Germline V gene lookup returns CDR1 MNHNY and CDR2 SVGAGI (reference sequence). The CDR3 nucleotides read TGTGCCAGCAGTTGGGGACAGGGGGGCGAGACCCAGTTCTTC. It is translated as CASSWGQGGETQFF.

The V and J genes are TRBV27 and TRBJ2-7; possibly TRBD1 for D (5 bases). The V end was cut by 3 bases, the J end by 0 bases, with 15 bases between. From germline, CDR1 is MNHEY and CDR2 SMNVEV (reference sequence). The CDR3 loop spans 16 amino acids. CDR3 region: CASSLGPPVFSYEQYF. The DNA of the CDR3 is TGTGCCAGCAGTTTGGGGCCCCCAGTGTTCTCCTACGAGCAGTACTTC.

The rearrangement uses TRBV7-8 and TRBJ2-7; 7 bases fit TRBD2. Germline V CDR1 and CDR2: SGHVS, FQNEAQ. V was pared by 5 bases and J by 3 bases, with 13 bases of the junction left unmatched. CDR3 length: 16 amino acids. The CDR3, as DNA: TGTGCCAGCAGCATGAAGGCTGCGGCGGGGGACTACGAGCAGTACTTC. It encodes CASSMKAAAGDYEQYF. The full variable domain, in which reference TRBV7-8 and TRBJ2-7 provide the parts outside the CDR3, is GAGVSQSPRYKVAKRGQDVALRCDPISGHVSLFWYQQALGQGPEFLTYFQNEAQLDKSGLPSDRFFAERPEGSVSTLKIQRTQQEDSAVYLCASSMKAAAGDYEQYFGPGTRLTVT.

The genes are TRBV12-3 or TRBV12-4 and TRBJ1-3; 9 nucleotides align to TRBD1. The junction had 5 bases not matched to a gene; V was cut back by 6 bases and J by 8 bases. The CDR3 spans 13 residues. The CDR3 is CASSLTGGDTIYF. The CDR3 bases are TGTGCCAGCAGCTTGACAGGGGGGGACACCATATATTTT.

This clonotype was found a few times. The chain has TRBV20-1 and TRBJ2-5, with TRBD2 as a possible D gene (5 bases). V was shortened by 0 bases and J by 5 bases, with 16 bases between the two germline ends. Germline CDR1 DFQATT, CDR2 SNEGSKA (reference sequence). The CDR3 is 15 residues long. CDR3 in amino acids: CSARDPIAPRETQYF. As DNA, the CDR3 is TGCAGTGCTAGAGATCCTATAGCGCCACGGGAGACCCAGTACTTC.

Here the CDR3 reads CSARRQGPSQETQYF. The CDR3 DNA is TGCAGTGCTCGTCGACAGGGACCCAGCCAAGAGACCCAGTACTTC. The chain carries TRBV20-1 and TRBJ2-5; 7 bases align to TRBD1. V lost 5 bases to trimming and J lost 1 base; unmatched junction nucleotides: 10. Germline V gives CDR1 DFQATT, CDR2 SNEGSKA (reference sequence). The CDR3 is made up of 15 amino acids.

This CDR3 is CASSEALAGAKNIQYF. Here the CDR3 DNA reads TGTGCCAGCAGTGAAGCGCTAGCGGGAGCCAAAAACATTCAGTACTTC. The chain is built from TRBV6-1 and TRBJ2-4; 8 bases line up with TRBD2. V lost 0 bases, J lost 0 bases, and 1 base stayed unmatched. Germline CDR1 MNHNS, CDR2 SASEGT. The CDR3 is 16 amino acids.

This clonotype showed up just a few times. This rearrangement joins TRBV20-1 to TRBJ2-3; 8 positions match TRBD2. There are 14 residues in the CDR3. With V trimmed by 6 bases and J by 5 bases, 10 bases remained unmatched. CDR1 DFQATT and CDR2 SNEGSKA come from the germline V gene (reference sequence). CDR3 amino acids: CSADPGRGGDTQYF. In DNA form, the CDR3 reads TGCAGTGCCGACCCCGGGAGGGGGGGAGATACGCAGTATTTT.

The genes are TRBV28 and TRBJ2-1; 7 bases are a match to TRBD2. This CDR3 has 15 amino acids. Trimming took 3 bases from V and 3 from J; bases not matched to a gene: 5. CDR1 is MDHEN and CDR2 is SYDVKM in the germline V gene. The CDR3 here is CASSLQRDYYNEQFF. The CDR3 nucleotides read TGTGCCAGCAGTTTGCAGCGGGACTACTACAATGAGCAGTTCTTC.

V usage is TRBV9 and J usage is TRBJ1-2; perhaps TRBD1 as D (6 bases). CDR3 length: 14 amino acids. V shed 3 bases and J shed 8 bases, with 17 bases lying between them. CDR1 is SGDLS and CDR2 is YYNGEE in the germline V gene. CDR3 residues: CASSAGQSRGGYTF. The DNA for the CDR3 is TGTGCCAGCAGCGCAGGACAGTCCCGAGGAGGCTACACCTTC.

V usage is TRBV5-5 and J usage is TRBJ1-4, with D perhaps TRBD1 (6 bases). V was clipped by 4 bases and J by 5 bases, with 18 bases between them. This CDR3 is 16 amino acids long. CDR1 and CDR2 from the germline V gene are SGHKS and YYEKEE (reference sequence). CDR3: CASSRRGGAGNEKLFF. CDR3 DNA: TGTGCCAGCAGCCGACGGGGGGGCGCAGGGAATGAAAAACTGTTTTTT.

The chain couples TRBV6-5 to TRBJ2-4, with D possibly TRBD2 on 5 matching bases. The J call may be wrong; the DNA end is better matched by TRBJ2-7. Germline assignment: CDR1 MNHEY and CDR2 SVGAGI. The CDR3 is made up of 16 amino acids. The CDR3 is CASTSRGGSTSYEQYF. For the CDR3, the DNA is TGTGCCAGCACCTCCCGTGGAGGTTCGACTTCCTACGAGCAGTACTTC.

The CDR3 sequence is CASSFELAASSYEQYF. The CDR3 DNA reads as TGTGCCAGCAGTTTTGAACTAGCGGCTTCATCCTACGAGCAGTACTTC. V and J are TRBV12-3 or TRBV12-4 and TRBJ2-5; 8 bases fit TRBD2. The DNA end favors TRBJ2-7, so the J call may be wrong. This CDR3 contains 16 residues.

This clonotype has only a few counts. The chain carries TRBV7-2 and TRBJ1-2; D gene uncertain. V lost 1 base to trimming and J lost 5 bases, with 11 bases between them. The V gene's germline CDR1 is SGHTA and CDR2 FQGNSA. The CDR3 sequence is 14 residues long. The CDR3 spells CASSLVDRGYGYTF. In DNA form, the CDR3 reads TGTGCCAGCAGCTTAGTTGACCGGGGATATGGCTACACCTTC.

The chain employs TRBV5-1 and TRBJ1-2, with D perhaps matching TRBD1 (6 bases). V was pared by 6 bases and J by 8 bases, with 20 bases between. This CDR3 is built from 14 residues. CDR1 and CDR2 (germline): SGHRS, YFSETQ. The CDR3 DNA follows: TGCGCCAGCACCTCGACCGGGGGCGTAGGCGGCTACACCTTC. Encoded protein: CASTSTGGVGGYTF.